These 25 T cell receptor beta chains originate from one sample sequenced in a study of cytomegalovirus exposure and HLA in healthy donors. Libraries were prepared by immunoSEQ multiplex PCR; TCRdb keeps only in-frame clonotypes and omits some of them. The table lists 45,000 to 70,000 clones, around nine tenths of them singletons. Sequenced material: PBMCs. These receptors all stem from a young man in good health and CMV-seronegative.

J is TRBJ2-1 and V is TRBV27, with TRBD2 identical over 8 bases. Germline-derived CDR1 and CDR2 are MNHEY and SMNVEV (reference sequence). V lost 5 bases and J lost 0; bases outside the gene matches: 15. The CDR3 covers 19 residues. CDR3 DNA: TGTGCCAGCAGTATCACCAGCGGGACTAGGTTAAGCTCCTACAATGAGCAGTTCTTC. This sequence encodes CASSITSGTRLSSYNEQFF.

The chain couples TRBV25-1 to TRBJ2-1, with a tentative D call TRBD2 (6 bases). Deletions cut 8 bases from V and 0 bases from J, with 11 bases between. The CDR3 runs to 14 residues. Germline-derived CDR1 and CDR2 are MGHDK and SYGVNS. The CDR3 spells CASGDFSSYNEQFF. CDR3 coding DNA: TGTGCCAGCGGGGACTTCAGCTCCTACAATGAGCAGTTCTTC.

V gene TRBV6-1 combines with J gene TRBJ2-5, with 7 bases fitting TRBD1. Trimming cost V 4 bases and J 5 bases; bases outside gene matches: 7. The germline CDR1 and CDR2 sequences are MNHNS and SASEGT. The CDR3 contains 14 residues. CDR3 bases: TGTGCCAGCAGTGGCTCCGGGACAGCCGAGACCCAGTACTTC. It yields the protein CASSGSGTAETQYF.

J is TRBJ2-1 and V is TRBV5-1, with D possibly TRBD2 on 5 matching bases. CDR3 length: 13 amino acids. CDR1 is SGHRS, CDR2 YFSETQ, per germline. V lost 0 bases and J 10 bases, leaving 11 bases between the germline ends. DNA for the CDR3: TGCGCCAGCAGCTTGGATTTGCCGGGAGAGCAGTTCTTC. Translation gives CASSLDLPGEQFF.

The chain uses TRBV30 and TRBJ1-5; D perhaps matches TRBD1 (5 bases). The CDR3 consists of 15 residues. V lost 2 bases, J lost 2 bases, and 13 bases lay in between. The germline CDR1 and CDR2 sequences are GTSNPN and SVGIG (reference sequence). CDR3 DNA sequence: TGTGCCTGGAGTTCAGATAGCAGGGGCAATCAGCCCCAGCATTTT. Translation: CAWSSDSRGNQPQHF. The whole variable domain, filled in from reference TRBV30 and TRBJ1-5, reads SQTIHQWPATLVQPVGSPLSLECTVEGTSNPNLYWYRQAAGRGLQLLFYSVGIGQISSEVPQNLSASRPQDRQFILSSKKLLLSDSGFYLCAWSSDSRGNQPQHFGDGTRLSIL.

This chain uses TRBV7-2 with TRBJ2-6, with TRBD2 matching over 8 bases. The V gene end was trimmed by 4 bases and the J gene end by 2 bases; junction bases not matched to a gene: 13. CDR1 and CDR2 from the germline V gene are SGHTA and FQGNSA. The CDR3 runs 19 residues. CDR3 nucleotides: TGTGCCAGCAGCTCTTCTGCAGCGGTAGCGGGACCTGGGGCCAACGTCCTGACTTTC. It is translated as CASSSSAAVAGPGANVLTF.

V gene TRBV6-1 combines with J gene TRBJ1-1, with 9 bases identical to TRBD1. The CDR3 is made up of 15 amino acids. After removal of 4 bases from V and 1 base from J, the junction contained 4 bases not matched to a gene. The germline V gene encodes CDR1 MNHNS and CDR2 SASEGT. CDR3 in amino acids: CASSVTGGPNTEAFF. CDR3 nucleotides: TGTGCCAGCAGTGTGACAGGGGGACCGAACACTGAAGCTTTCTTT.

The CDR3 sequence is CASRVWRTGPRKGEQYF. The CDR3 DNA follows: TGTGCCAGTAGAGTATGGCGCACCGGGCCAAGAAAGGGGGAGCAGTACTTC. This chain connects TRBV19 to TRBJ2-7; D may be TRBD1 (5 bases). This CDR3 contains 17 residues. Germline CDR1 reads LNHDA; CDR2 reads SQIVND (reference sequence). Trimming took off 6 bases at V and 7 bases at J, with 28 bases between the two ends.

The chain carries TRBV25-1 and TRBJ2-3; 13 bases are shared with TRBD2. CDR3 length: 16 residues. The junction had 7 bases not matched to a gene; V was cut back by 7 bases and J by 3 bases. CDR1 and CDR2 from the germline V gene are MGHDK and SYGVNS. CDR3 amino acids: CASIRPGLAGTDTQYF. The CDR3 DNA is TGTGCCAGCATCCGACCGGGACTAGCGGGGACAGATACGCAGTATTTT.

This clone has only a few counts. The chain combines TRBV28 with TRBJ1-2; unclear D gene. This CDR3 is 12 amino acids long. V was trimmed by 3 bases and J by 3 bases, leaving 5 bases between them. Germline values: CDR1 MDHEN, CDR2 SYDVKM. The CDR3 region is CASSFQDYGYTF. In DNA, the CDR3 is TGTGCCAGCAGTTTTCAGGACTATGGCTACACCTTC.

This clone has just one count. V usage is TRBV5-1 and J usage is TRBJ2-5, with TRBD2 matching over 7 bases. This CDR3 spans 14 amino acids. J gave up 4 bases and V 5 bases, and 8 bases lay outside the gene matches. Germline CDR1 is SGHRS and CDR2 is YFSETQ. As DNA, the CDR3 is TGCGCCAGCAGTCCGGGGGGACCAGGAGAGACCCAGTACTTC. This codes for CASSPGGPGETQYF.

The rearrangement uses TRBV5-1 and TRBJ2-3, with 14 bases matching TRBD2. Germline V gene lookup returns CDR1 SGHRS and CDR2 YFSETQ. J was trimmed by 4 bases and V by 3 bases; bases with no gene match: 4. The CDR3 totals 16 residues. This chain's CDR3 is CASSSRGLAGADTQYF. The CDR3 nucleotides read TGCGCCAGCAGCTCCCGGGGACTAGCGGGAGCAGATACGCAGTATTTT.

Here the CDR3 reads CASSPRTSGGIEQYF. Written as DNA, the CDR3 is TGCGCCAGCAGCCCTAGGACTAGCGGGGGCATTGAGCAGTACTTC. The chain carries TRBV5-1 and TRBJ2-7; the match to TRBD2 covers 13 bases. CDR1 and CDR2 (germline): SGHRS, YFSETQ. The length of the CDR3 is 15 residues. Trimming at V came to 4 bases and at J to 7 bases, leaving 8 bases not matched to a gene.

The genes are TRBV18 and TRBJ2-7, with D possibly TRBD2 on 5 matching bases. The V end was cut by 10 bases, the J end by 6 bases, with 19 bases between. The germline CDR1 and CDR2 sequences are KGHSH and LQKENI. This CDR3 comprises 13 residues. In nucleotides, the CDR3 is TGTGCCACCTCTTTATCTGAGGGTAGCGAGCAGTACTTC. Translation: CATSLSEGSEQYF.

CDR3 sequence (DNA): TGTGCCAGCAGTTTAGTGGGCAACACAGATACGCAGTATTTT. Translated, it gives CASSLVGNTDTQYF. The rearrangement joins TRBV27 to TRBJ2-3, with D unclear. The CDR3 consists of 14 residues. V was pared by 2 bases and J by 2 bases, with 8 bases between. The germline CDR1 and CDR2 sequences are MNHEY and SMNVEV (reference sequence).

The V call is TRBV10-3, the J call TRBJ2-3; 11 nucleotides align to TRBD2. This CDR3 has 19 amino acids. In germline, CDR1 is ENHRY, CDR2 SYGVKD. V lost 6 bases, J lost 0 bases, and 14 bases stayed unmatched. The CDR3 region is CAIRATVAGGLQSTDTQYF. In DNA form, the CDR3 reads TGTGCCATCAGAGCCACGGTAGCGGGAGGGCTCCAGAGCACAGATACGCAGTATTTT.

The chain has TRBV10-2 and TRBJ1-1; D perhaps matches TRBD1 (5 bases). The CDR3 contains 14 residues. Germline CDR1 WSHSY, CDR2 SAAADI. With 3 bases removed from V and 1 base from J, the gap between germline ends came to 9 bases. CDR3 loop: CASSDRVGNTEAFF. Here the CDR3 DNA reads TGCGCCAGCAGTGACAGGGTCGGGAACACTGAAGCTTTCTTT.

The CDR3: CASSLSGDRLYYGYTF. The DNA of the CDR3 is TGTGCCAGCAGTTTATCTGGGGACAGACTGTACTATGGCTACACCTTC. This chain connects TRBV27 to TRBJ1-2, with 7 bases lining up with TRBD1. This CDR3 is built from 16 residues. Germline assignment: CDR1 MNHEY and CDR2 SMNVEV (reference sequence). The ends lost 0 bases at V and 3 bases at J; junction bases unmatched: 7.

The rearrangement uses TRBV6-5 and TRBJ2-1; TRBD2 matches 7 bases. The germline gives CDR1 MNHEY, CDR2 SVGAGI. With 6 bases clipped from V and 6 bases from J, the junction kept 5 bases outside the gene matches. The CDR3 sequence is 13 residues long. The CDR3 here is CASSFTSVNEQFF. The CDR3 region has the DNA TGTGCCAGCAGCTTTACTAGCGTCAATGAGCAGTTCTTC.

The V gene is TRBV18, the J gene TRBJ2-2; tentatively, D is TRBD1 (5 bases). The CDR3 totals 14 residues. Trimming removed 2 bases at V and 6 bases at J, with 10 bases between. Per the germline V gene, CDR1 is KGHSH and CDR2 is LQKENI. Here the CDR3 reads CASSPSTEPGELFF. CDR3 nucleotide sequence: TGTGCCAGCTCACCATCGACAGAGCCCGGGGAGCTGTTTTTT.

This CDR3 reads CASSFGGGSGNTIYF. CDR3 sequence (DNA): TGTGCCAGCAGCTTTGGGGGAGGCTCTGGAAACACCATATATTTT. V usage is TRBV5-5 and J usage is TRBJ1-3; tentatively, D is TRBD1 (5 bases). Per the germline V gene, CDR1 is SGHKS and CDR2 is YYEKEE (reference sequence). The CDR3 is 15 residues long. V was pared by 2 bases and J by 0 bases, with 9 bases between.

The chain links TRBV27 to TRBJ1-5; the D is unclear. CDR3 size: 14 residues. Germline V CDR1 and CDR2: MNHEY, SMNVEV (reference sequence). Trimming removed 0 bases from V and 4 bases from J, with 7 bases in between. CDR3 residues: CASSLSRSNQPQHF. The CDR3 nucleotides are TGTGCCAGCAGTTTATCAAGGAGTAATCAGCCCCAGCATTTT.

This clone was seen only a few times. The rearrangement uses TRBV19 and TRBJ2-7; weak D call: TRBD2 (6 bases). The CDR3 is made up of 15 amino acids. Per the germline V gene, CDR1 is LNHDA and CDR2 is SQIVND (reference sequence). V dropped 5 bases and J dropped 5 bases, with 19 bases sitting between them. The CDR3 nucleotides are TGTGCCAGTAGTCTAGGAGGGACTTCATGGCACGAGCAGTACTTC. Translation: CASSLGGTSWHEQYF.

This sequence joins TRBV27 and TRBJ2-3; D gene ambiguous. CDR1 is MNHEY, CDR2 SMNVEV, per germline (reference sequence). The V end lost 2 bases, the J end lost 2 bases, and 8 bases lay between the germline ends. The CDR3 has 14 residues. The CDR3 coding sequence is TGTGCCAGCAGTTTAACACAGCACACAGATACGCAGTATTTT. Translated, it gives CASSLTQHTDTQYF.

CDR3 sequence reads: CASRAGGFEETQYF. The CDR3 region has the DNA TGCGCCAGTCGTGCGGGAGGATTTGAAGAGACCCAGTACTTC. The chain has TRBV5-1 and TRBJ2-5, with TRBD2 matching over 8 bases. With 8 bases clipped from V and 3 bases from J, the junction kept 9 bases outside the gene matches. Germline V gives CDR1 SGHRS, CDR2 YFSETQ. The CDR3 totals 14 residues.